This entry concerns a single T cell receptor beta chain. Its specificity is unknown. It was by quantitative 5'-RACE with molecular barcodes that TCR beta libraries were made. TCRdb reprocessed the 5' RACE reads via MiXCR and lists one record per CDR3 protein. This sample has roughly 470,000 distinct CDR3 sequences, with 25% to 30% found just once. This sample was taken from a study of CD8 T cells in ankylosing spondylitis. Findings and limits, study-wide: Significant enrichment of disease-linked clones was reported in matched ankylosing spondylitis synovial fluid. Made up of eight highly homologous variants, a TCR beta motif appeared characteristic of ankylosing spondylitis blood.

This CDR3 is built from 16 residues. The V and J ends lost 4 bases and 5 bases respectively, with 17 bases between them. The clonotype comes from a male donor with ankylosing spondylitis. The source material was blood, either unsorted or a sorted T cell fraction (not recorded which). This chain uses TRBV12-3 or TRBV12-4 with TRBJ2-2, with D perhaps being TRBD1 or TRBD2 (5 bases each). CDR3 sequence reads: CASSSEWDQRTGELFF. CDR3 sequence (DNA): TGTGCCAGCAGTTCAGAGTGGGACCAGCGAACCGGGGAGCTGTTTTTT.